The sequence of this T cell receptor beta chain was determined in a study of blood T cell repertoires in COVID-19. The CDR3 has 13 residues. V lost 4 bases and J 0 bases, leaving 5 bases between the germline ends. Method: immunoSEQ multiplex PCR; TCRdb's copy keeps in-frame clones and lacks some. This table has some 290,000 clones, about 85% appearing once. This clone was found a few times. This clonotype originated in a man aged 18 to 29 with active or convalescent COVID-19. V is TRBV12-3 or TRBV12-4 and J is TRBJ2-3; the D gene is possibly TRBD1 (5 bases). The sample consisted of peripheral blood. As DNA, the CDR3 is TGTGCCAGCAGTTCAGGGAGCACAGATACGCAGTATTTT. It codes for CASSSGSTDTQYF.